This entry concerns a single T cell receptor (beta chain). Before thyroid surgery, none of the patients had received any treatment. Germline trimming cut 6 bases from V and 3 bases from J; bases unmatched to any gene: 6. The length of the CDR3 is 14 residues. Germline CDR1 reads SGHRS; CDR2 reads YFSETQ. MiXCR was used by TCRdb to re-call the PCR reads. The sample contains tens of thousands of clones, 25% to 35% of which appear only once. This sample is drawn from a study of metastatic and nonmetastatic thyroid tumors. This clonotype was sampled from a female donor with papillary thyroid cancer or a benign thyroid nodule (not recorded which). Some clones in this sample may be carry-over from other donors' samples. Sequencing used blood. This chain links TRBV5-1 with TRBJ1-1, with 9 bases identical to TRBD1. CDR3: CASKWGQGDTEAFF. CDR3 bases: TGCGCCAGCAAATGGGGACAGGGCGACACTGAAGCTTTCTTT.